The sequence of this TCR beta chain was determined in a study of cytomegalovirus exposure and HLA in healthy donors. Findings and caveats of the study: It was in a later analysis that TCR association rates were seen to vary by HLA locus, highest for DRB1 and lowest for HLA-C.

In regard to this clone: What it binds is not known.

Germline CDR1 and CDR2: SEHNR and FQNEAQ (reference sequence). Trimming took off 3 bases at V and 2 bases at J, with 13 bases between the two ends. This CDR3 has 15 residues. 13 Jbeta primers and 60 Vbeta primers were used for the PCR. Assay: immunoSEQ multiplex PCR; the TCRdb copy retains only in-frame clones and omits some. The table records about 200,000 clones, 70% of them present only once. This TCR derives from a man aged 35 to 55 in good health and CMV-seropositive. The rearrangement joins TRBV7-9 to TRBJ2-5, with D possibly being TRBD2 (6 bases). Sequences were obtained from PBMCs. The CDR3 protein is CASSFYGRGQETQYF. The CDR3 DNA follows: TGTGCCAGCAGCTTCTATGGTCGGGGGCAAGAGACCCAGTACTTC. Looking up the rest from reference TRBV7-9 and TRBJ2-5 gives the full variable domain: DTGVSQNPRHKITKRGQNVTFRCDPISEHNRLYWYRQTLGQGPEFLTYFQNEAQLEKSRLLSDRFSAERPKGSFSTLEIQRTEQGDSAMYLCASSFYGRGQETQYFGPGTRLLVL.